This T cell receptor beta chain emerged from a study of blood T cells in healthy people across ages. Study observations and caveats: Versus aged donors, long-lived donors had higher diversity and more naive CD4+ cells.

In the case of this clonotype: Its matching antigen is unknown. This clone may be a read error of a much larger clone one base away.

With a J-beta primer mix and a sample-barcoded 5' primer, a second PCR ran about 7 to 11 cycles. TCRdb fed the 5' RACE reads into MiXCR, producing one record per CDR3 protein. The profile covers around 1,500,000 distinct CDR3 sequences, with 28% appearing a single time and less than 9.5% taken by the ten largest. The TCR originated in a woman in her twenties or thirties in good health. Sequences were obtained from blood.

CDR3 coding DNA: TGTGCCAGCAGCTCGCTGTGGCGGGGCTATTACAATGAGCAGTTCTTC. This translates into CASSSLWRGYYNEQFF. The V call is TRBV11-3, the J call TRBJ2-1; D perhaps matches TRBD2 (6 bases). The germline V gene encodes CDR1 SGHNT and CDR2 YENEEA. V was cut by 4 bases and J by 4 bases, with 17 bases left in between. The CDR3 spans 16 residues.